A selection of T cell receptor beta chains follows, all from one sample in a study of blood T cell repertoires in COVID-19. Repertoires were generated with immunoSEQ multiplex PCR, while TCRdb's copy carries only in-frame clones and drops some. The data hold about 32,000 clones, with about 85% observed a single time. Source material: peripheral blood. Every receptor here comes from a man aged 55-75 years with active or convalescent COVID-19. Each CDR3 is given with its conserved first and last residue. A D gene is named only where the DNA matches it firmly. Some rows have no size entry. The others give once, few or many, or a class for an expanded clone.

cdr3_nt: TGTGCCGCGGGGACTGGAAATAATTCACCCCTCCACTTT
cdr3_aa: CAAGTGNNSPLHF
d_call: .
j_call: TRBJ1-6
cdr3_length: 13
clone_size: .
v_call: TRBV28

cdr3_nt: TGTGCCAGCAGCTTATGGGGGGGTATTGACACTGAAGCTTTCTTT
cdr3_aa: CASSLWGGIDTEAFF
d_call: .
j_call: TRBJ1-1
cdr3_length: 15
clone_size: .
v_call: TRBV7-8

cdr3_nt: TGTGCCAGCGGCCAGGGGGCTATGAGCAATCAGCCCCAGCATTTT
cdr3_aa: CASGQGAMSNQPQHF
d_call: TRBD1
j_call: TRBJ1-5
cdr3_length: 15
clone_size: once
v_call: TRBV28

cdr3_nt: TGTGCCAGCAGTGAAACTAGCGGGATACAAGAGACCCAGTACTTC
cdr3_aa: CASSETSGIQETQYF
d_call: TRBD2
j_call: TRBJ2-5
cdr3_length: 15
clone_size: few
v_call: TRBV2

cdr3_nt: TGTGCCAGCAGTTTACGAGGGGGAAGGGAGACCCAGTACTTC
cdr3_aa: CASSLRGGRETQYF
d_call: .
j_call: TRBJ2-5
cdr3_length: 14
clone_size: .
v_call: TRBV27

cdr3_nt: TGCGCCAGCAGCCGGCAACTGAACACTGAAGCTTTCTTT
cdr3_aa: CASSRQLNTEAFF
d_call: .
j_call: TRBJ1-1
cdr3_length: 13
clone_size: .
v_call: TRBV4-1

cdr3_nt: TGTGCCAGCAGCCACCCCCTGGCCAACACCGGGGAGCTGTTTTTT
cdr3_aa: CASSHPLANTGELFF
d_call: .
j_call: TRBJ2-2
cdr3_length: 15
clone_size: .
v_call: TRBV11-2

cdr3_nt: TGTGCCAGCAGCCTCCCGGGACAGGGGGCGACCGGGGAGCTGTTTTTT
cdr3_aa: CASSLPGQGATGELFF
d_call: TRBD1
j_call: TRBJ2-2
cdr3_length: 16
clone_size: .
v_call: TRBV11-3

cdr3_nt: TGTGCCAGCTCACCATGGCGGGGGGTGAAGGGTGGCTACACCTTC
cdr3_aa: CASSPWRGVKGGYTF
d_call: .
j_call: TRBJ1-2
cdr3_length: 15
clone_size: once
v_call: TRBV18

cdr3_nt: TGTGCCAGCAGCTTGGTGGTACTGGGGAGCACTGAAGCTTTCTTT
cdr3_aa: CASSLVVLGSTEAFF
d_call: .
j_call: TRBJ1-1
cdr3_length: 15
clone_size: .
v_call: TRBV5-5

cdr3_nt: TGTGCCATCCCCGCTTTGCGGGACAGGGAGGGCAATGAGCAGTTCTTC
cdr3_aa: CAIPALRDREGNEQFF
d_call: TRBD1
j_call: TRBJ2-1
cdr3_length: 16
clone_size: .
v_call: TRBV2

cdr3_nt: TGTGCCAGTAGTAGAGCGGGGGGGCCTCGCAATGAGCAGTTCTTC
cdr3_aa: CASSRAGGPRNEQFF
d_call: TRBD2
j_call: TRBJ2-1
cdr3_length: 15
clone_size: .
v_call: TRBV19

cdr3_nt: TGTGCCAGCAGCCCGGACAGGGCCCATACGGGCTATGGCTACACCTTC
cdr3_aa: CASSPDRAHTGYGYTF
d_call: TRBD1
j_call: TRBJ1-2
cdr3_length: 16
clone_size: .
v_call: TRBV5-4

cdr3_nt: TGTGCCAGCAGAGGGGGGGGCAGGGGAGCAGATACGCAGTATTTT
cdr3_aa: CASRGGGRGADTQYF
d_call: .
j_call: TRBJ2-3
cdr3_length: 15
clone_size: .
v_call: TRBV6-5

cdr3_nt: TGTGCCAGCAGCCATTGCAGGGGTAAGTTCGACACAGATACGCAGTATTTT
cdr3_aa: CASSHCRGKFDTDTQYF
d_call: .
j_call: TRBJ2-3
cdr3_length: 17
clone_size: .
v_call: TRBV21-1

cdr3_nt: TGCGCCAGCAGCCCCTTAGCGGGGGGGGTCTCTGGGGCCAACGTCCTGACTTTC
cdr3_aa: CASSPLAGGVSGANVLTF
d_call: TRBD2
j_call: TRBJ2-6
cdr3_length: 18
clone_size: .
v_call: TRBV5-1

cdr3_nt: TGTGCCAGCAGCCAAAGGGGGGGTTTGAACACTGAAGCTTTCTTT
cdr3_aa: CASSQRGGLNTEAFF
d_call: .
j_call: TRBJ1-1
cdr3_length: 15
clone_size: .
v_call: TRBV3-1/TRBV3-2

cdr3_nt: TGCGCCAGCAGTCCCAACGCGGGGGGCGCAACCTATGGCTACACCTTC
cdr3_aa: CASSPNAGGATYGYTF
d_call: .
j_call: TRBJ1-2
cdr3_length: 16
clone_size: .
v_call: TRBV4-3

cdr3_nt: TGTGCCAGCAGCCCCCCGGGACTAGTCTCAGATACGCAGTATTTT
cdr3_aa: CASSPPGLVSDTQYF
d_call: TRBD2
j_call: TRBJ2-3
cdr3_length: 15
clone_size: .
v_call: TRBV7-2

cdr3_nt: TGTGCCAGCAGCCCCCGGACAGGACAGAACACTGAAGCTTTCTTT
cdr3_aa: CASSPRTGQNTEAFF
d_call: TRBD1
j_call: TRBJ1-1
cdr3_length: 15
clone_size: .
v_call: TRBV7-2

cdr3_nt: TGTGCCAGCAGCCAAGAGGTTCAAACAGCGGGCTATGGCTACACCTTC
cdr3_aa: CASSQEVQTAGYGYTF
d_call: .
j_call: TRBJ1-2
cdr3_length: 16
clone_size: .
v_call: TRBV4-2

cdr3_nt: TGTGCCAGCAGCGTAGGTGGAGGTTCAGATACGCAGTATTTT
cdr3_aa: CASSVGGGSDTQYF
d_call: .
j_call: TRBJ2-3
cdr3_length: 14
clone_size: .
v_call: TRBV9

cdr3_nt: TGTGCCAGCAGTGCGACGGCGGGGAGTCCCAGGCTTGAGCAGTTCTTC
cdr3_aa: CASSATAGSPRLEQFF
d_call: .
j_call: TRBJ2-1
cdr3_length: 16
clone_size: .
v_call: TRBV6-1

cdr3_nt: TGTGCCAGCAGCCCCCCAACGAGGGCTAGCGGGAGTTCGGAGACCCAGTACTTC
cdr3_aa: CASSPPTRASGSSETQYF
d_call: TRBD2
j_call: TRBJ2-5
cdr3_length: 18
clone_size: .
v_call: TRBV11-3

cdr3_nt: TGTGCCAGCAGCCACACTTACAGCTCCTACAATGAGCAGTTCTTC
cdr3_aa: CASSHTYSSYNEQFF
d_call: .
j_call: TRBJ2-1
cdr3_length: 15
clone_size: .
v_call: TRBV3-1/TRBV3-2

cdr3_nt: TGTGCCAGCAGCCATCAGGGGGCGAATTATGGCTACACCTTC
cdr3_aa: CASSHQGANYGYTF
d_call: TRBD1
j_call: TRBJ1-2
cdr3_length: 14
clone_size: .
v_call: TRBV14

cdr3_nt: TGCGCCAGCAGCCCGTCCGGGGGGCAGGAAGCTTTCTTT
cdr3_aa: CASSPSGGQEAFF
d_call: .
j_call: TRBJ1-1
cdr3_length: 13
clone_size: .
v_call: TRBV4-1

cdr3_nt: TGTGCCTGGGAGGTCGCAGATACGCAGTATTTT
cdr3_aa: CAWEVADTQYF
d_call: .
j_call: TRBJ2-3
cdr3_length: 11
clone_size: .
v_call: TRBV30

cdr3_nt: TGCGCCAGCAGTCACAGGGTCGGCACTGAAGCTTTCTTT
cdr3_aa: CASSHRVGTEAFF
d_call: .
j_call: TRBJ1-1
cdr3_length: 13
clone_size: .
v_call: TRBV4-3

cdr3_nt: TGTGCCAGCAGCTTATGGGGCCAACCAACTAATGAAAAACTGTTTTTT
cdr3_aa: CASSLWGQPTNEKLFF
d_call: .
j_call: TRBJ1-4
cdr3_length: 16
clone_size: .
v_call: TRBV11-3